The 21 T cell receptor beta chains in this list originate from one sample, sequenced in a study of beta chain features in type 1 diabetes. The authors reverse transcribed all of the isolated RNA, so sequencing captured expressed TCRB transcripts. Profiling relied on immunoSEQ multiplex PCR, and the TCRdb table lists in-frame clones only, not all of them. The data hold fewer than 350,000 clones, with approximately 8% observed a single time. Sequenced sample: central memory CD4+ T cells from blood. The source of these receptors is a woman between 18 and 30 years old in good health.

The chain recombines TRBV7-9 with TRBJ1-1; D possibly corresponds to TRBD1 (5 bases). Germline loops: CDR1 SEHNR, CDR2 FQNEAQ (reference sequence). This CDR3 region has 12 residues. Trimming shortened V by 3 bases and J by 10 bases, and 12 bases separated the two germline ends. The CDR3 DNA is TGTGCCAGCAGCTTCGGTAGGGGACGAGCTTTCTTT. Translation gives CASSFGRGRAFF.

The chain links TRBV7-3 to TRBJ1-1, with a tentative D call TRBD1 (5 bases). CDR3 length: 13 residues. V was pared by 6 bases and J by 1 base, with 9 bases between. The germline CDR1 and CDR2 sequences are SGHTA and FQGTGA. CDR3 in amino acids: CASRLQENTEAFF. The DNA for the CDR3 is TGTGCCAGCAGACTACAGGAGAACACTGAAGCTTTCTTT.

This clone was counted ten times or more. The V gene is TRBV11-2, the J gene TRBJ2-7; a possible D gene is TRBD1 (5 bases). This CDR3 spans 14 amino acids. Germline V lookup: CDR1 SGHAT, CDR2 FQNNGV. V was shortened by 3 bases and J by 5 bases, with 14 bases between the two germline ends. As DNA, the CDR3 is TGTGCCAGCAGCTTGGGCTGGGGCATGAACGAGCAGTACGTC. It specifies CASSLGWGMNEQYV.

This clone has only a few counts. The chain combines TRBV9 with TRBJ1-1; tentative D call: TRBD1 (5 bases). Deletions cut 3 bases from V and 0 bases from J, with 6 bases between. The V gene's germline CDR1 is SGDLS and CDR2 YYNGEE. The CDR3 covers 13 residues. DNA of the CDR3: TGTGCCAGCAGCGAGACAGTGAACACTGAAGCTTTCTTT. It codes for CASSETVNTEAFF.

In this sample, this clone turned up a few times. The V and J genes are TRBV6-6 and TRBJ2-3; D possibly corresponds to TRBD2 (5 bases). Germline V gene sequence: CDR1 MNHNY, CDR2 SVGAGI (reference sequence). The V gene lost 6 bases and the J gene lost 0 bases, with 13 bases spanning the gap. This CDR3 comprises 15 residues. The CDR3, as DNA: TGTGCCAGCAGAGTAGGCAGCGGCAGCACAGATACGCAGTATTTT. Its translation is CASRVGSGSTDTQYF.

This clone was observed at least ten times. The V and J genes are TRBV7-3 and TRBJ2-3; 10 nucleotides align to TRBD2. Germline V lookup: CDR1 SGHTA, CDR2 FQGTGA. Trimming took 2 bases from V and 4 from J; bases not matched to a gene: 9. There are 17 residues in the CDR3. The CDR3: CASSLEASGSSADTQYF. CDR3 DNA: TGTGCCAGCAGCTTAGAGGCTAGCGGGAGTTCGGCAGATACGCAGTATTTT.

This clone was picked up a small number of times. This sequence joins TRBV7-9 and TRBJ2-7; TRBD1 matches at 8 bases. The CDR3 has 14 residues. CDR1 SEHNR and CDR2 FQNEAQ come from the germline V gene (reference sequence). The J segment lost 2 bases and the V segment lost 5 bases, leaving 5 bases of the junction unmatched. As DNA, the CDR3 is TGTGCCAGCAGCCCACCGGACAGGGCCTACGAGCAGTACTTC. Translating gives CASSPPDRAYEQYF.

This clone appeared a few times. The chain has TRBV6-1 and TRBJ2-2; the D is unclear. The CDR3 totals 13 residues. Trimming cost V 4 bases and J 1 base, with 4 bases left between them. The germline V gene encodes CDR1 MNHNS and CDR2 SASEGT. The CDR3 protein is CASSGWNTGELFF. The CDR3 nucleotides read TGTGCCAGCAGTGGTTGGAACACCGGGGAGCTGTTTTTT.

The rearrangement links TRBV7-2 to TRBJ1-6; D is perhaps TRBD1 (6 bases). Trimming stripped 6 bases from V and 8 bases from J, with 14 bases between. The CDR3 runs 14 residues. CDR1 and CDR2 (germline): SGHTA, FQGNSA. The CDR3 sequence is CASRADSPYSPLHF. The CDR3, as DNA: TGTGCCAGCAGGGCGGACAGCCCGTATTCACCCCTCCACTTT.

The CDR3 region is CSAMGAGKGTNYGYTF. As DNA, the CDR3 is TGCAGCGCCATGGGCGCAGGGAAGGGAACTAACTATGGCTACACCTTC. This chain uses TRBV29-1 with TRBJ1-2; the D gene is possibly TRBD1 (5 bases). V gave up 7 bases and J gave up 0 bases, with 21 bases separating them. CDR1 and CDR2 from the germline V gene are SQVTM and ANQGSEA. The CDR3 contains 16 residues. The variable domain in full, with the rest retrieved from reference TRBV29-1 and TRBJ1-2, is SAVISQKPSRDICQRGTSLTIQCQVDSQVTMMFWYRQQPGQSLTLIATANQGSEATYESGFVIDKFPISRPNLTFSTLTVSNMSPEDSSIYLCSAMGAGKGTNYGYTFGSGTRLTVV.

This clone was observed a few times. One end of the junction fails to match germline, which may point to a read error. The V call is TRBV29-1, the J call TRBJ2-3; 9 nucleotides match TRBD2. There are 12 residues in the CDR3. Per the germline V gene, CDR1 is SQVTM and CDR2 is ANQGSEA. The CDR3 region is CSVDTGTSNVGF. CDR3 DNA sequence: TGCAGCGTTGATACGGGGACTAGCAATGTTGGATTT.

At least ten counts were recorded for this clone. This chain connects TRBV14 to TRBJ1-4; D ambiguous. Per the germline V gene, CDR1 is SGHDN and CDR2 is FVKESK. The CDR3 spans 14 residues. The V end lost 1 base, the J end lost 3 bases, and 6 bases lay between the germline ends. The CDR3, as DNA: TGTGCCAGCAGCCAAGCCGGGTCTAATGAAAAACTGTTTTTT. Translation: CASSQAGSNEKLFF.

V is TRBV7-2 and J is TRBJ2-3; D perhaps matches TRBD2 (5 bases). This CDR3 has 14 residues. Trimming removed 6 bases at V and 6 bases at J, with 16 bases between. CDR1 and CDR2 (germline): SGHTA, FQGNSA. The CDR3: CASRRARPTDTQYF. As DNA, the CDR3 is TGTGCCAGCAGGAGGGCCCGCCCTACGGATACGCAGTATTTT.

Concerning this clone: Other nucleotide sequences in the sample specify the same CDR3. J is TRBJ2-1 and V is TRBV7-3; 10 nucleotides line up with TRBD1. The J segment lost 5 bases and the V segment lost 0 bases, leaving 4 bases of the junction unmatched. Germline CDR1 SGHTA, CDR2 FQGTGA. The CDR3 runs 16 residues. The DNA of the CDR3 is TGTGCCAGCAGCTTAACATTGGGACAGGGGAACAATGAGCAGTTCTTC. Translated, it gives CASSLTLGQGNNEQFF.

This clone was observed many times. The chain couples TRBV9 to TRBJ2-1; TRBD2 is a possible D gene (5 bases). Trimming removed 4 bases from V and 0 bases from J, with 14 bases in between. Germline CDR1 SGDLS, CDR2 YYNGEE. This CDR3 is built from 16 residues. CDR3 amino acids: CASSPLARSSYNEQFF. CDR3 sequence (DNA): TGTGCCAGCAGCCCCTTAGCGAGGAGCTCCTACAATGAGCAGTTCTTC.

The chain couples TRBV7-2 to TRBJ2-5, with D perhaps TRBD2 (6 bases). Between the trimmed V and J ends, which lost 4 bases and 7 bases, there was a span of 16 bases. The CDR3 runs to 14 residues. Germline assignment: CDR1 SGHTA and CDR2 FQGNSA. The CDR3 reads CASSSNRLEGTQYF. The CDR3 nucleotides are TGTGCCAGCAGCTCGAATAGACTAGAGGGGACCCAGTACTTC.

For this clone: A far larger clone is one base from this, pointing to a likely read error. The V and J genes are TRBV5-6 and TRBJ1-1; D is unclear. Between the trimmed V and J ends, which lost 4 bases and 1 base, there was a span of 8 bases. Looked up from germline, CDR1 is SGHDT and CDR2 is YYEEEE. CDR3 length: 13 residues. CDR3 DNA: TGTGCCAGCAGCCCGGACGGGAACACTGAAGCTTTCTTT. As protein: CASSPDGNTEAFF.

This clone was seen only a few times. The chain uses TRBV6-6 and TRBJ2-7, with D maybe TRBD1 (5 bases). The CDR3 has 12 amino acids. Germline V gene sequence: CDR1 MNHNY, CDR2 SVGAGI (reference sequence). The V end lost 6 bases, the J end lost 1 base, and 7 bases lay between the germline ends. This chain's CDR3 is CASRQGSYEQYF. The CDR3 nucleotides are TGTGCCAGCAGGCAGGGTTCCTACGAGCAGTACTTC.

The chain has TRBV14 and TRBJ2-2; 7 bases fit TRBD2. Germline V gene lookup returns CDR1 SGHDN and CDR2 FVKESK. V lost 4 bases to trimming and J lost 0 bases; unmatched junction nucleotides: 5. This CDR3 region has 16 residues. This chain's CDR3 is CASSPYRGANTGELFF. The CDR3 bases are TGTGCCAGCAGCCCCTATCGGGGGGCGAACACCGGGGAGCTGTTTTTT.

The chain couples TRBV25-1 to TRBJ1-2, with 11 bases lining up with TRBD1. Losses at the gene ends were 1 base for V and 12 bases for J; bases not matched to a gene: 7. The germline V gene encodes CDR1 MGHDK and CDR2 SYGVNS. The CDR3 has 14 amino acids. In DNA, the CDR3 is TGTGCCAGCAGTGAATCCAGGACAGGGGGCACTAACACCTTC. Protein: CASSESRTGGTNTF.

The chain recombines TRBV4-2 with TRBJ2-5, with TRBD1 identical over 8 bases. With 4 bases clipped from V and 4 bases from J, the junction kept 8 bases outside the gene matches. CDR1 and CDR2 from the germline V gene are LGHNA and YNFKEQ. CDR3 length: 15 residues. DNA for the CDR3: TGTGCCAGCAGCCCATGGACAGGGAGAGCAGAGACCCAGTACTTC. This sequence encodes CASSPWTGRAETQYF.